This T cell receptor (beta chain) was identified in a study of T cell responses to AZD1222 COVID-19 vaccine. Findings and limits, study-wide: Clonal diversity may have been underestimated in mostly white British donors. Receipt of two AZD1222 doses was followed by a rise in Spike-specific TCR breadth and depth. Dominant CD4 TCR responses targeted spike regions 160-218 and 743-854. In the spike-specific TCR repertoire, nearly half reportedly target unmutated variant regions.

The V gene lost 10 bases and the J gene lost 5 bases, with 18 bases spanning the gap. Germline CDR1 SEHNR, CDR2 FQNEAQ (reference sequence). CDR3 length: 15 amino acids. Using immunoSEQ multiplex PCR, the repertoire was profiled, and TCRdb retains in-frame clones only, with some absent. The sample holds about 89,000 clones, 70% to 90% seen once. In this sample, this clone turned up once. Its specificity is unknown. The gene calls are TRBV7-9 and TRBJ1-6, with D uncertain. Source: peripheral blood, taken 28 days after the second AZD1222 dose. The receptor was derived from an adult who received the AZD1222 COVID-19 vaccine. The CDR3 sequence: CAIPPTPWNNSPLHF. The CDR3 coding sequence is TGTGCCATCCCACCTACACCATGGAATAATTCACCCCTCCACTTT.